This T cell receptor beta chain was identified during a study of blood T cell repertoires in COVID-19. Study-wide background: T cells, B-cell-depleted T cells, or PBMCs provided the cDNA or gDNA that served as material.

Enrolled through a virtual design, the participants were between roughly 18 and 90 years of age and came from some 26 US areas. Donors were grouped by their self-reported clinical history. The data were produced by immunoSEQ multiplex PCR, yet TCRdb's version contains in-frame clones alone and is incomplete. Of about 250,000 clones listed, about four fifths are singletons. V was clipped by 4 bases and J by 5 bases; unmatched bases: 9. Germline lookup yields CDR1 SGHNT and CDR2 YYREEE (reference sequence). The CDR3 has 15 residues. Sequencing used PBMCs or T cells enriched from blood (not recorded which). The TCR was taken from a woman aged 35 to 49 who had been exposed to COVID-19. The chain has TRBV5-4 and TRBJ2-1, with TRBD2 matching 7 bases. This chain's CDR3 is CASSPSTGGHNEQFF. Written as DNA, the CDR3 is TGTGCCAGCAGCCCCTCCACGGGGGGACACAATGAGCAGTTCTTC.